The rows below give T cell receptor beta chains drawn from one sample of a study of CD8+ T cells in alopecia areata. Profiling relied on immunoSEQ multiplex PCR, and the TCRdb table lists in-frame clones only, not all of them. The sample comprises roughly 200,000 clones, approximately 53% of which are singletons, and 9.5% to 14% rests with the top ten. The specimen comprised CD8+ T cells sorted from blood, sampled at week 24, from a patient treated with tofacitinib. The receptors shown here come from a human donor with alopecia areata. The CDR3 runs from the conserved cysteine through the conserved F or W. D genes are given only for firm matches. Clone sizes are given selectively: once, few, many, or a class where the clone is expanded.

CDR3nt: TGCAGCCCTAGGGTTTATTCACCCCTCCACTTT
CDR3aa: CSPRVYSPLHF
d_gene: -
j_gene: TRBJ1-6
v_gene: TRBV29-1
abundance: -

CDR3nt: TGTGCCAGCAGTTTATCGATCCCGGGGGATTATAATTCACCCCTCCACTTT
CDR3aa: CASSLSIPGDYNSPLHF
d_gene: -
j_gene: TRBJ1-6
v_gene: TRBV27
abundance: -

CDR3nt: TGTGCCAGCAGCCCAGGACAGTCTCAGCCCCAGCATTTT
CDR3aa: CASSPGQSQPQHF
d_gene: -
j_gene: TRBJ1-5
v_gene: TRBV7-6
abundance: -

CDR3nt: TGTGCCAGCAGTGAAGCGCTTGACGACAGGGGGAATTTT
CDR3aa: CASSEALDDRGNF
d_gene: TRBD1
j_gene: TRBJ1-5
v_gene: TRBV6-1
abundance: few

CDR3nt: TGTGCCAGCAGCGTAGGGGGGACTCAGCCCCAGCATTTT
CDR3aa: CASSVGGTQPQHF
d_gene: -
j_gene: TRBJ1-5
v_gene: TRBV9
abundance: -

CDR3nt: TGTGCCAGCACCCCGGGGGAAACTAACTATGGCTACACCTTC
CDR3aa: CASTPGETNYGYTF
d_gene: -
j_gene: TRBJ1-2
v_gene: TRBV6-5
abundance: -

CDR3nt: TGTGCCAGCAGCCTGGACAGTCCAGACCTGTTTTTT
CDR3aa: CASSLDSPDLFF
d_gene: -
j_gene: TRBJ1-4
v_gene: TRBV7-9
abundance: few

CDR3nt: TGTGCCAGCAGCCAGAACACCGGGGAGCTGTTTTTT
CDR3aa: CASSQNTGELFF
d_gene: -
j_gene: TRBJ2-2
v_gene: TRBV6-5
abundance: few

CDR3nt: TGCAGCGTTGAAGGGGGACAGGGGTCATATGGCTACACCTTC
CDR3aa: CSVEGGQGSYGYTF
d_gene: TRBD1
j_gene: TRBJ1-2
v_gene: TRBV29-1
abundance: -

CDR3nt: TGTGCCAGCACGGTACAGGGGAACTATGGCTACACCTTC
CDR3aa: CASTVQGNYGYTF
d_gene: TRBD1
j_gene: TRBJ1-2
v_gene: TRBV6-6
abundance: -

CDR3nt: TGTGCCTGGAGTGTTAGGGGGTCGACGAACACTGAAGCTTTCTTT
CDR3aa: CAWSVRGSTNTEAFF
d_gene: -
j_gene: TRBJ1-1
v_gene: TRBV30
abundance: -

CDR3nt: TGCGCCAGCAGCCAAGGGAGTAATGAGCAGTTCTTC
CDR3aa: CASSQGSNEQFF
d_gene: -
j_gene: TRBJ2-1
v_gene: TRBV4-1
abundance: few

CDR3nt: TGTGCCAGCAGCTTTGGGCAGGGAATAGATACGCAGTATTTT
CDR3aa: CASSFGQGIDTQYF
d_gene: -
j_gene: TRBJ2-3
v_gene: TRBV5-6
abundance: -

CDR3nt: TGCAGTGGGGGTGAGGACAGGGTACAGTTCTTC
CDR3aa: CSGGEDRVQFF
d_gene: TRBD1
j_gene: TRBJ2-1
v_gene: TRBV29-1
abundance: few

CDR3nt: TGTGCCAGCACCGAATGGGGCCAAGGCGGCGGCTACACCTTC
CDR3aa: CASTEWGQGGGYTF
d_gene: -
j_gene: TRBJ1-2
v_gene: TRBV13
abundance: -

CDR3nt: TGCAGCGTTGAAGGCACAGGGGGCGCCCCCACAGATACGCAGTATTTT
CDR3aa: CSVEGTGGAPTDTQYF
d_gene: TRBD1
j_gene: TRBJ2-3
v_gene: TRBV29-1
abundance: -

CDR3nt: TGCAGCGTTGACGGGAGGACTGAAGCTTTCTTT
CDR3aa: CSVDGRTEAFF
d_gene: -
j_gene: TRBJ1-1
v_gene: TRBV29-1
abundance: -

CDR3nt: TGCAGCGCCGGACCCGACACCTCTAGCACAGATACGCAGTATTTT
CDR3aa: CSAGPDTSSTDTQYF
d_gene: -
j_gene: TRBJ2-3
v_gene: TRBV29-1
abundance: -

CDR3nt: TGTGCCAGCAGCTTGGCTACGAATGAGCAGTTCTTC
CDR3aa: CASSLATNEQFF
d_gene: -
j_gene: TRBJ2-1
v_gene: TRBV5-4
abundance: -

CDR3nt: TGTGCCAGCAGCCAACATAACATCCTCTATGGCTACACCTTC
CDR3aa: CASSQHNILYGYTF
d_gene: -
j_gene: TRBJ1-2
v_gene: TRBV14
abundance: once

CDR3nt: TGCAGCGTTGAAGATAGGCGGCTCCGAGGTGGCTACACCTTC
CDR3aa: CSVEDRRLRGGYTF
d_gene: -
j_gene: TRBJ1-2
v_gene: TRBV29-1
abundance: few

CDR3nt: TGCAGCGCTGCAGGGGACGGAAATTCACCCCTCCACTTT
CDR3aa: CSAAGDGNSPLHF
d_gene: -
j_gene: TRBJ1-6
v_gene: TRBV29-1
abundance: -

CDR3nt: TGTGCCAGCAGCTTGGGGGGTCGACAGGGAGCCGAGCAGTACTTC
CDR3aa: CASSLGGRQGAEQYF
d_gene: TRBD1
j_gene: TRBJ2-7
v_gene: TRBV5-6
abundance: few

CDR3nt: TGTGCCAGCAGTTTAGCCAGAGACTATGGCTACACCTTC
CDR3aa: CASSLARDYGYTF
d_gene: -
j_gene: TRBJ1-2
v_gene: TRBV27
abundance: -

CDR3nt: TGTGCCAGCTGGGCAGGGGCTAACTATGGCTACACCTTC
CDR3aa: CASWAGANYGYTF
d_gene: -
j_gene: TRBJ1-2
v_gene: TRBV27
abundance: -

CDR3nt: TGTGCCAGCAGTGACTCTCAGGGCACAGATACGCAGTATTTT
CDR3aa: CASSDSQGTDTQYF
d_gene: -
j_gene: TRBJ2-3
v_gene: TRBV6-4
abundance: few

CDR3nt: TGCGCCAGCAGCCAATTTCAGGGGGCTAGCGGGGGACTCTCCTACAATGAGCAGTTCTTC
CDR3aa: CASSQFQGASGGLSYNEQFF
d_gene: TRBD2
j_gene: TRBJ2-1
v_gene: TRBV4-1
abundance: -

CDR3nt: TGTGCCAGCAGGGTTGGTTACGGGGAGCTGTTTTTT
CDR3aa: CASRVGYGELFF
d_gene: -
j_gene: TRBJ2-2
v_gene: TRBV19
abundance: few

CDR3nt: TGTGCCTGGAGTGTAAGCGGGGGGACTGAAGCTTTCTTT
CDR3aa: CAWSVSGGTEAFF
d_gene: -
j_gene: TRBJ1-1
v_gene: TRBV30
abundance: -

CDR3nt: TGTGCCTGGAGTGAACTAGCGGGGAGTGGGGAGCTGTTTTTT
CDR3aa: CAWSELAGSGELFF
d_gene: TRBD2
j_gene: TRBJ2-2
v_gene: TRBV30
abundance: -

CDR3nt: TGTGCCAGCAGCTTAGATTTGGAGGGGGTCAATGAAAAACTGTTTTTT
CDR3aa: CASSLDLEGVNEKLFF
d_gene: -
j_gene: TRBJ1-4
v_gene: TRBV7-2
abundance: -

CDR3nt: TGCGCCAGCAGCCCGGGACAGGACTACACTGAAGCTTTCTTT
CDR3aa: CASSPGQDYTEAFF
d_gene: TRBD1
j_gene: TRBJ1-1
v_gene: TRBV5-1
abundance: -

CDR3nt: TGTGCCAGTACAAGCAGGGGAAGCACTGAAGCTTTCTTT
CDR3aa: CASTSRGSTEAFF
d_gene: -
j_gene: TRBJ1-1
v_gene: TRBV19
abundance: few

CDR3nt: TGTGCCAGCAGTTACTCACCATCGGACCCGGGAGCTTTCTTT
CDR3aa: CASSYSPSDPGAFF
d_gene: -
j_gene: TRBJ1-1
v_gene: TRBV6-5
abundance: -

CDR3nt: TGCGCCAGCAGCCAATTTCTGCAGAATGAGCAGTTCTTC
CDR3aa: CASSQFLQNEQFF
d_gene: -
j_gene: TRBJ2-1
v_gene: TRBV4-3
abundance: many

CDR3nt: TGCGCCAGCAGTACCGCCCAGGGGCGCTCGAACACCGGGGAGCTGTTTTTT
CDR3aa: CASSTAQGRSNTGELFF
d_gene: -
j_gene: TRBJ2-2
v_gene: TRBV4-3
abundance: -